These 25 T cell receptor beta chains were all obtained from the same sample, sequenced in a study of vaccination and CD4 T cells after COVID-19. At the Johns Hopkins FTIC core, DNA taken from cultured CD4+ T cells was sequenced by way of the Oncomine TCR Beta short-read assay. Using its own MiXCR run on the PCR reads, TCRdb lists one record per CDR3 protein. Of approximately 19,000 distinct CDR3 sequences listed, around three quarters are singletons. Their recognized antigens are unknown. As to treatment: roughly 10-day PBMC culture with coronavirus spike peptide pools or control peptides (ViraFEST assay). Input material: CD4+ T cells from blood, cultured in vitro. These receptors came from a human donor who had recovered from COVID-19.

The chain employs TRBV11-2 and TRBJ2-7; 9 positions match TRBD2. CDR1 and CDR2 (germline): SGHAT, FQNNGV. The CDR3 sequence is 14 residues long. V lost 5 bases and J lost 3; bases outside the gene matches: 5. This CDR3 reads CASSLRLADYEQYF. The CDR3 bases are TGTGCCAGCAGCCTAAGACTAGCGGACTACGAGCAGTACTTC.

J is TRBJ1-2 and V is TRBV7-2; no reliable D call. The CDR3 consists of 13 residues. Per the germline V gene, CDR1 is SGHTA and CDR2 is FQGNSA. Trimming left V 3 bases short and J 5 bases short, with 10 bases between. CDR3 residues: CASSFGSVYGYTF. CDR3 sequence (DNA): TGTGCCAGCAGCTTTGGCAGTGTTTATGGCTACACCTTC.

This chain uses TRBV7-8 with TRBJ2-7; 8 nucleotides line up with TRBD1. Germline-derived CDR1 and CDR2 are SGHVS and FQNEAQ. This CDR3 contains 13 residues. The V segment lost 5 bases and the J segment 7 bases; nucleotides outside the gene matches: 7. The CDR3 region has the DNA TGTGCCAGCAGCCGGCTCAGGGGGCAGGAGCAGTACTTC. Translating it yields CASSRLRGQEQYF. The whole variable domain, remainder taken from reference TRBV7-8 and TRBJ2-7, is GAGVSQSPRYKVAKRGQDVALRCDPISGHVSLFWYQQALGQGPEFLTYFQNEAQLDKSGLPSDRFFAERPEGSVSTLKIQRTQQEDSAVYLCASSRLRGQEQYFGPGTRLTVT.

This sequence joins TRBV11-3 and TRBJ1-1; a possible D gene is TRBD1 (5 bases). Looked up from germline, CDR1 is SGHNT and CDR2 is YENEEA. This CDR3 is built from 12 residues. With 1 base removed from V and 7 bases from J, the gap between germline ends came to 7 bases. DNA for the CDR3: TGTGCCAGCAGCTTAGGGCAGGGTGAAGCTTTCTTT. Translating gives CASSLGQGEAFF.

The chain recombines TRBV20-1 with TRBJ2-1, with TRBD2 identical over 16 bases. The CDR3 covers 19 residues. From germline, CDR1 is DFQATT and CDR2 SNEGSKA (reference sequence). The V gene end was trimmed by 3 bases and the J gene end by 3 bases; junction bases not matched to a gene: 11. CDR3 region: CSASLTGTSGRDFYNEQFF. The CDR3, as DNA: TGCAGTGCTAGTCTAACCGGGACTAGCGGGAGGGACTTCTACAATGAGCAGTTCTTC.

This clonotype was detected only once. The chain joins TRBV20-1 to TRBJ2-4; 7 bases match TRBD2. Trimming cost V 6 bases and J 8 bases; bases outside gene matches: 13. The CDR3 contains 14 residues. Germline V lookup: CDR1 DFQATT, CDR2 SNEGSKA (reference sequence). The CDR3 sequence: CSASPRGSGYIQYF. The CDR3 DNA sequence: TGCAGTGCCAGCCCCCGCGGGAGTGGTTACATTCAGTACTTC.

This chain's CDR3 is CASSRDKTGGYGYTF. As DNA, the CDR3 is TGTGCCAGCAGCCGAGACAAAACAGGGGGGTATGGCTACACCTTC. The chain links TRBV7-2 to TRBJ1-2; 8 nucleotides match TRBD1. V lost 5 bases to trimming and J lost 5 bases; unmatched junction nucleotides: 10. CDR3 length: 15 amino acids. Germline assignment: CDR1 SGHTA and CDR2 FQGNSA.

The CDR3 reads CASSLTGRGSYTF. CDR3 in DNA: TGTGCCAGCAGCCTAACAGGACGAGGTAGCTACACCTTC. V usage is TRBV6-2 or TRBV6-3 and J usage is TRBJ1-2; D perhaps matches TRBD1 (5 bases). The V gene's germline CDR1 is MNHEY and CDR2 SVGEGT. The CDR3 contains 13 residues. The V gene lost 6 bases and the J gene lost 9 bases, with 17 bases spanning the gap.

This sequence joins TRBV6-2 or TRBV6-3 and TRBJ1-2, with D unresolved. Trimming cost V 1 base and J 7 bases, with 4 bases left between them. The CDR3 is made up of 11 amino acids. Germline V gene sequence: CDR1 MNHEY, CDR2 SVGEGT. The CDR3 DNA reads as TGTGCCAGCAGTTACTTACGTGGCTACACCTTC. Its protein product is CASSYLRGYTF.

The chain carries TRBV19 and TRBJ2-1; 8 bases fit TRBD2. V shed 3 bases and J 9 bases; nucleotides not matched to a gene: 16. Per germline, CDR1 LNHDA and CDR2 SQIVND (reference sequence). The CDR3 extends over 17 amino acids. The DNA for the CDR3 is TGTGCCAGTAGTATCTCCCTCGAGGGGGGACTAGGGGGTGAGCAGTTCTTC. This codes for CASSISLEGGLGGEQFF.

Of note for this clonotype: The limits of the CDR3 on the DNA are not certain, so only TCRdb's listed CDR3 is given. The chain combines TRBV24-1 with TRBJ2-3; the table's D call, TRBD2, has no DNA check behind it. Germline V gene data show CDR1 as KGHDR and CDR2 as SFDVKD. Termini included, the CDR3 measures 16 amino acids. The CDR3 sequence is CATSDLFFGGTDSQYF.

The chain joins TRBV7-2 to TRBJ1-2; the match to TRBD1 covers 7 bases. Germline CDR1 reads SGHTA; CDR2 reads FQGNSA. V was pared by 5 bases and J by 4 bases, with 7 bases of the junction left unmatched. There are 14 residues in the CDR3. CDR3 amino acids: CASSIEQGIYGYTF. CDR3 in DNA: TGTGCCAGCAGCATCGAACAGGGGATCTATGGCTACACCTTC.

In this sample, this clonotype turned up a few times. J is TRBJ2-3 and V is TRBV20-1, with D uncertain. Germline-derived CDR1 and CDR2 are DFQATT and SNEGSKA (reference sequence). CDR3 length: 14 amino acids. Trimming removed 4 bases at V and 6 bases at J, with 17 bases between. CDR3 sequence (DNA): TGCAGTGCTACCCCAAACCCCAGCTCGGATACGCAGTATTTT. Protein: CSATPNPSSDTQYF.

This clonotype was observed a handful of times. The J gene is TRBJ2-5, the V gene TRBV20-1; 9 nucleotides match TRBD2. This CDR3 has 16 amino acids. From germline, CDR1 is DFQATT and CDR2 SNEGSKA (reference sequence). V shed 0 bases and J 5 bases; nucleotides not matched to a gene: 10. The CDR3 bases are TGCAGTGCTAGAGATTGGGGAGCGGGAGGAGGGGAGACCCAGTACTTC. Translation: CSARDWGAGGGETQYF.

CDR3 sequence reads: CSVGGGGSGNTIYF. The CDR3 bases are TGCAGCGTTGGGGGAGGGGGCTCTGGAAACACCATATATTTT. The V call is TRBV29-1, the J call TRBJ1-3; the D gene is possibly TRBD1 (6 bases). Between the trimmed V and J ends, which lost 4 bases and 0 bases, there was a span of 10 bases. Germline CDR1 and CDR2: SQVTM and ANQGSEA. The CDR3 covers 14 residues.

This clonotype is a singleton in its sample. The chain joins TRBV5-1 to TRBJ1-2; weak D call: TRBD1 (6 bases). Germline V gene lookup returns CDR1 SGHRS and CDR2 YFSETQ. The CDR3 length is 15 residues. Trimming took 0 bases from V and 5 from J, leaving 14 bases between them. The CDR3 sequence is CASSLDPGGRYGYTF. The CDR3 DNA is TGCGCCAGCAGCTTGGATCCGGGGGGCCGTTATGGCTACACCTTC.

The V call is TRBV6-5, the J call TRBJ2-4; the D is unclear. Trimming left V 2 bases short and J 2 bases short, with 1 base between. The CDR3 consists of 12 residues. CDR1 and CDR2 from the germline V gene are MNHEY and SVGAGI. The CDR3 protein is CASSYTKNIQYF. The CDR3 nucleotides read TGTGCCAGCAGTTACACCAAAAACATTCAGTACTTC.

This clonotype has just one count. This chain's CDR3 is CASSLGYRGNSPLHF. CDR3 sequence (DNA): TGTGCCAGCAGTTTAGGGTACAGGGGGAATTCACCCCTCCACTTT. The chain recombines TRBV27 with TRBJ1-6; 8 bases match TRBD1. Germline CDR1 reads MNHEY; CDR2 reads SMNVEV (reference sequence). This CDR3 region has 15 residues. Germline trimming cut 2 bases from V and 7 bases from J; bases unmatched to any gene: 4.

The chain employs TRBV7-8 and TRBJ1-3; D gene uncertain. V lost 1 base to trimming and J lost 4 bases, with 14 bases between them. This CDR3 spans 16 amino acids. The V gene's germline CDR1 is SGHVS and CDR2 FQNEAQ. The CDR3 loop reads CASSLGGKTFGNTIYF. CDR3 coding DNA: TGTGCCAGCAGCTTAGGTGGGAAGACCTTCGGAAACACCATATATTTT.

The chain uses TRBV6-2 or TRBV6-3 and TRBJ1-5; TRBD1 is a possible D gene (5 bases). The CDR3 consists of 11 residues. The V end lost 2 bases, the J end lost 9 bases, and 5 bases lay between the germline ends. Germline CDR1 reads MNHEY; CDR2 reads SVGEGT. The CDR3 nucleotides are TGTGCCAGCAGTTACGGGGGGCCCCAGCATTTT. The encoded protein is CASSYGGPQHF.

A word on this clonotype: Its ends do not fully match the called genes, so a read error is possible. The chain couples TRBV27 to TRBJ1-6; 7 nucleotides align to TRBD1. CDR1 and CDR2 (germline): MNHEY, SMNVEV (reference sequence). CDR3 length equals 15 residues. The CDR3 here is CASSYRDRNNSPLRF. The CDR3 DNA is TGTGCCAGCAGTTACCGGGACAGAAATAATTCACCCCTCCGCTTT.

The chain links TRBV28 to TRBJ1-1; 7 nucleotides line up with TRBD1. CDR1 is MDHEN, CDR2 SYDVKM, per germline. This CDR3 is 14 amino acids long. The junction had 10 bases not matched to a gene; V was cut back by 2 bases and J by 10 bases. The CDR3 is CASSLGGGAGRAFF. Here the CDR3 DNA reads TGTGCCAGCAGTTTAGGAGGGGGCGCAGGGAGAGCTTTCTTT.

The CDR3: CASRHGYSYEQYF. As DNA, the CDR3 is TGTGCCAGCCGACACGGTTACTCCTACGAGCAGTACTTC. V is TRBV6-2 or TRBV6-3 and J is TRBJ2-7; no clear D gene. Per germline, CDR1 MNHEY and CDR2 SVGEGT. Trimming removed 8 bases from V and 0 bases from J, with 11 bases in between. The CDR3 loop spans 13 amino acids.

The chain is built from TRBV9 and TRBJ1-2, with 9 bases that match TRBD1. Germline CDR1 reads SGDLS; CDR2 reads YYNGEE. This CDR3 spans 15 amino acids. The V segment lost 4 bases and the J segment 4 bases; nucleotides outside the gene matches: 8. The CDR3 sequence: CASSFRTGAFYGYTF. The CDR3 nucleotides are TGTGCCAGCAGCTTTCGGACAGGGGCCTTCTATGGCTACACCTTC.

This clonotype appeared a single time. A junction end diverges from the germline sequence, so it may reflect a read error. The chain uses TRBV6-2 or TRBV6-3 and TRBJ1-5; D remains ambiguous. CDR1 and CDR2 (germline): MNHEY, SVGEGT. This CDR3 region has 17 residues. The CDR3: CTSSYSSHRRVNQPQHF. The CDR3 coding sequence is TGTACCAGCAGTTACTCCTCGCACAGACGCGTCAATCAGCCCCAGCATTTT.